This T cell receptor beta chain came from a study of CD4 T cells in relation to SARS-CoV-2 and coronaviruses. Overall study: PBMCs were cultured with antigen for around nine days before TCR beta sequencing. General study findings and limits: Crossreactivity was assessed only for spike protein, not other viral proteins.

This clone appeared a few times. The antigen is unknown. The assay was immunoSEQ multiplex PCR, and TCRdb's table has in-frame clones only and misses some. This sample has approximately 41,000 clones, with about 87% found just once. The CDR3 has 16 amino acids. Germline V CDR1 and CDR2: LGHDT, YNNKEL (reference sequence). With 4 bases clipped from V and 7 bases from J, the junction kept 9 bases outside the gene matches. The genes are TRBV3-1 (or the pseudogene TRBV3-2) and TRBJ2-5; 13 bases line up with TRBD2. What was sequenced was naive CD4+ T cells from PBMCs, cultured in vitro. Subset here: naive CD4+ T cells isolated by negative enrichment. This sequence originates from an adult with COVID-19. The CDR3 loop is CASSPGLAGAGGTQYF. The CDR3 nucleotides are TGTGCCAGCAGCCCCGGACTAGCGGGAGCCGGTGGGACCCAGTACTTC.